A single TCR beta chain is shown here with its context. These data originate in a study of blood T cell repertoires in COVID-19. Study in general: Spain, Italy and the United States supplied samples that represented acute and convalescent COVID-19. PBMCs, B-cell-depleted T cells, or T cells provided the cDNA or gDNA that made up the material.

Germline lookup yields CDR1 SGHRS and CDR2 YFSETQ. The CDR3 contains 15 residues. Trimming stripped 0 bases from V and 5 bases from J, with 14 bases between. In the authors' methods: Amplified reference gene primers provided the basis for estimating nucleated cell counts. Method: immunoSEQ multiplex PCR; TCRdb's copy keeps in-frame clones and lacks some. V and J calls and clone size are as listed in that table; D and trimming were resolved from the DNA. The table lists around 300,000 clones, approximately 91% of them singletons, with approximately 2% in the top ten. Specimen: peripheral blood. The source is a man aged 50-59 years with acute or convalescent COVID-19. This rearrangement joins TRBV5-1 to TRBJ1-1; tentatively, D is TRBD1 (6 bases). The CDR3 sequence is CASSLVFRGETEAFF. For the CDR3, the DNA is TGCGCCAGCAGCTTGGTATTCAGGGGAGAGACTGAAGCTTTCTTT.